Shown below are 12 T cell receptor beta chains from a single sample sequenced in a study of Graves' ophthalmopathy and Graves' hyperthyroidism. CDR3 regions of TCR beta were amplified from RNA transcripts. Amplification began with first-round RT-PCR using HTBI primers, then second-round multiplex PCR was performed. TCRdb analysed the multiplex PCR reads with MiXCR anew, one entry per CDR3 protein. The data show over a million distinct CDR3 sequences, 35% to 40% seen once. The sample comprised peripheral blood or thyroid tissue (not recorded which). These receptors were collected from an adult man with Graves' hyperthyroidism.

This clonotype was detected many times. The chain has TRBV7-9 and TRBJ2-2; no clear D. Germline-derived CDR1 and CDR2 are SEHNR and FQNEAQ (reference sequence). The CDR3 length is 17 residues. The ends were cut back, 4 bases at V and 4 bases at J, with 19 bases in the middle. The CDR3 region is CASSSRLSGWGTGELFF. In DNA form, the CDR3 reads TGTGCCAGCAGCTCCCGACTTTCTGGCTGGGGCACCGGGGAGCTGTTTTTT.

The chain is built from TRBV7-9 and TRBJ1-1; possibly TRBD1 for D (6 bases). Germline loops: CDR1 SEHNR, CDR2 FQNEAQ (reference sequence). This CDR3 region has 16 residues. The V end was cut by 1 base, the J end by 0 bases, with 12 bases between. The CDR3 DNA follows: TGTGCCAGCAGCTTAGGGGTAGGACAGTTGAACACTGAAGCTTTCTTT. This translates into CASSLGVGQLNTEAFF.

J is TRBJ2-6 and V is TRBV6-6; D not resolved. The CDR3 contains 15 residues. The V gene lost 6 bases and the J gene lost 2 bases, with 11 bases spanning the gap. CDR1 is MNHNY and CDR2 is SVGAGI in the germline V gene (reference sequence). Here the CDR3 reads CASRVVGAGANVLTF. DNA of the CDR3: TGTGCCAGCAGGGTAGTGGGCGCTGGGGCCAACGTCCTGACTTTC.

This clonotype came up many times. This sequence joins TRBV7-2 and TRBJ1-2; TRBD1 aligns across 10 bases. The V and J ends lost 5 bases and 6 bases, in that order; junction bases with no gene match: 6. Germline values: CDR1 SGHTA, CDR2 FQGNSA. CDR3 length equals 14 residues. The CDR3 reads CASSRDRGGDGYTF. The CDR3 region has the DNA TGTGCCAGCAGCAGGGACAGGGGAGGGGATGGCTACACCTTC.

Only a few counts were recorded for this clonotype. Possible read error: a much larger clone is one base away. The rearrangement links TRBV9 to TRBJ2-7; TRBD2 matches at 8 bases. V was clipped by 2 bases and J by 6 bases; unmatched bases: 10. Germline CDR1 SGDLS, CDR2 YYNGEE. The CDR3 length is 15 residues. CDR3 protein: CASSVSGSAPVEQYF. In DNA form, the CDR3 reads TGTGCCAGCAGCGTGAGCGGGAGTGCACCGGTCGAGCAGTACTTC. Drawing the rest from reference TRBV9 and TRBJ2-7, the complete variable domain is DSGVTQTPKHLITATGQRVTLRCSPRSGDLSVYWYQQSLDQGLQFLIQYYNGEERAKGNILERFSAQQFPDLHSELNLSSLELGDSALYFCASSVSGSAPVEQYFGPGTRLTVT.

This clonotype has more than one count but fewer than ten. The chain combines TRBV10-3 with TRBJ2-5; D gene ambiguous. Germline V gene lookup returns CDR1 ENHRY and CDR2 SYGVKD. V was shortened by 0 bases and J by 0 bases, with 5 bases between the two germline ends. This CDR3 comprises 14 residues. The CDR3 bases are TGTGCCATCAGTGAGTCTGGCGACCAAGAGACCCAGTACTTC. This gives the protein CAISESGDQETQYF.

This clonotype appeared a single time. The chain employs TRBV10-2 and TRBJ2-2; D remains ambiguous. V gave up 3 bases and J gave up 5 bases, with 10 bases separating them. The CDR3 spans 14 residues. CDR1 is WSHSY and CDR2 is SAAADI in the germline V gene. The CDR3, as DNA: TGCGCCAGCAGTGATCGGATTGGAACCGGGGAGCTGTTTTTT. Amino acid sequence: CASSDRIGTGELFF.

The chain has TRBV29-1 and TRBJ2-7, with a possible D match to TRBD1 (9 bases). Germline CDR1 reads SQVTM; CDR2 reads ANQGSEA. The CDR3 has 14 residues. The V end was cut by 8 bases, the J end by 0 bases, with 17 bases between. The CDR3 nucleotides read TGCAGCTCGGGGGGGACAGGGATCTCCTACGAGCAGTACTTC. It translates to CSSGGTGISYEQYF.

A few counts support this clonotype. V gene TRBV24-1 combines with J gene TRBJ2-7; 8 bases line up with TRBD1. The V and J ends lost 6 bases and 2 bases, in that order; junction bases with no gene match: 8. The germline V gene has CDR1 KGHDR and CDR2 SFDVKD. This CDR3 comprises 15 residues. The DNA for the CDR3 is TGTGCCACCAGTTTGGGAGTGGACAGGGCCTACGAGCAGTACTTC. It translates to CATSLGVDRAYEQYF.

Comments on this clonotype: Given a much more abundant clone one base away, this may be a read error. This chain's CDR3 is CAIGELFF. The CDR3, as DNA: TGTGCCATCGGGGAGCTGTTTTTT. The chain uses TRBV10-3 and TRBJ2-2; D remains ambiguous. Trimming took off 8 bases at V and 8 bases at J, with 0 bases between the two ends. The CDR3 runs to 8 residues. Germline assignment: CDR1 ENHRY and CDR2 SYGVKD.

V is TRBV20-1 and J is TRBJ2-2; 7 bases map to TRBD2. Germline CDR1 is DFQATT and CDR2 is SNEGSKA (reference sequence). This CDR3 contains 13 residues. CDR3 DNA sequence: TGCGGGGAGGCGGCGGGGGACACCGGGGAGCTGTTTTTT. It codes for CGEAAGDTGELFF.

This clonotype was detected ten times or more. The gene calls are TRBV15 and TRBJ2-2; the D gene could be TRBD1 or TRBD2 (6 bases each). The CDR3 loop spans 15 amino acids. The V gene's germline CDR1 is LNHNV and CDR2 YYDKDF (reference sequence). V was cut by 3 bases and J by 7 bases, with 15 bases left in between. CDR3 nucleotide sequence: TGTGCCACCAGCAGGGGGTTCGGGGGCATCGGGGAGCTGTTTTTT. Translation: CATSRGFGGIGELFF.